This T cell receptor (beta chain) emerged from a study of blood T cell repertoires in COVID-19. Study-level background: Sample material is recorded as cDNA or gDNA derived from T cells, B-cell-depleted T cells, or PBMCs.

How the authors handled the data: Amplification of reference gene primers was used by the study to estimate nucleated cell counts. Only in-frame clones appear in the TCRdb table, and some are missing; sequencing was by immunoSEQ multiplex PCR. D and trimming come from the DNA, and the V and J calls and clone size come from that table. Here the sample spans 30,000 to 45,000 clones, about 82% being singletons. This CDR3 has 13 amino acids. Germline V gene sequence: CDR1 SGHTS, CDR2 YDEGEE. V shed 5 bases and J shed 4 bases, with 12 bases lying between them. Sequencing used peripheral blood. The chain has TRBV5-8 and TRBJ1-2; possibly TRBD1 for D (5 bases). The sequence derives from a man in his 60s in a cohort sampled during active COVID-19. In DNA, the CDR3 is TGTGCCAGCAGTAAAGAAAGGGGCTATGGCTACACCTTC. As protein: CASSKERGYGYTF.